This is a list of T cell receptor beta chains from one sample in a study of T-cell reconstitution after alpha-beta-depleted transplantation in children. TCRdb re-analysed the PCR reads in MiXCR, keeping a single row per CDR3 protein. The data show hundreds of thousands of distinct CDR3 sequences, 10% seen once. The input for sequencing was PBMCs from the stem cell graft donor, taken from the stem cell graft. Source of these receptors: a human donor who donated a stem cell graft to a child with acute myeloid leukemia. Both conserved end residues are part of each CDR3. The D gene is left open where the match is weak. Rows may omit the clone size; those that give it use once, few, many or a size class.

clone size	D gene	J gene	V gene	CDR3 protein	CDR3 DNA
many	TRBD2	TRBJ2-7	TRBV29-1	CSAMPGRVGEQYF	TGCAGCGCCATGCCAGGGAGGGTCGGCGAGCAGTACTTC
.	TRBD2	TRBJ2-1	TRBV4-3	CASSQDLGTSGGEQFF	TGCGCCAGCAGCCAAGATCTTGGGACTAGCGGGGGTGAGCAGTTCTTC
.	TRBD2	TRBJ2-3	TRBV7-2	CASSLSGRGSTDTQYF	TGTGCCAGCAGCCTAAGCGGGAGGGGAAGCACAGATACGCAGTATTTT
few	.	TRBJ2-5	TRBV12-3/TRBV12-4	CASSTSPSGTETQYF	TGTGCCAGCAGTACCTCACCGTCAGGGACGGAGACCCAGTACTTC
.	.	TRBJ2-1	TRBV18	CARLVNNEQFF	TGTGCCAGGCTGGTAAACAATGAGCAGTTCTTC
.	TRBD1	TRBJ1-5	TRBV30	CAWSHRSDRGQPQHF	TGTGCCTGGAGTCACCGTTCGGACAGGGGCCAGCCCCAGCATTTT
.	TRBD1	TRBJ2-5	TRBV6-1	CASSWRGTGQETQYF	TGTGCCAGCAGCTGGAGGGGGACAGGACAAGAGACCCAGTACTTC
few	TRBD1	TRBJ1-5	TRBV20-1	CSARDLGQGNYSNQPQHF	TGCAGTGCTAGAGATCTGGGACAGGGGAACTATAGCAATCAGCCCCAGCATTTT
many	.	TRBJ2-7	TRBV15	CATSGGVYEQYF	TGTGCCACCAGCGGAGGCGTCTACGAGCAGTACTTC
many	TRBD2	TRBJ2-5	TRBV7-9	CASSSPVTSGIQETQYF	TGTGCCAGCAGCTCCCCTGTGACTAGCGGGATCCAGGAGACCCAGTACTTC
few	TRBD2	TRBJ2-1	TRBV7-3	CASSFSGRGFFEQFF	TGTGCCAGCAGCTTTAGCGGGAGGGGGTTCTTTGAGCAGTTCTTC
few	.	TRBJ2-1	TRBV5-1	CASSLEPGPYNEQFF	TGCGCCAGCAGCTTGGAACCAGGTCCCTACAATGAGCAGTTCTTC
many	.	TRBJ1-2	TRBV7-2	CASSPEPGAGYTF	TGTGCCAGCAGCCCTGAACCCGGGGCCGGCTACACCTTC
once	.	TRBJ2-1	TRBV30	CAWRGDGYSYNEQFF	TGTGCCTGGAGGGGAGATGGCTACTCCTACAATGAGCAGTTCTTC
few	TRBD2	TRBJ2-1	TRBV7-3	CASSRGTSGRAIPYNEQFF	TGTGCCAGCAGCCGTGGGACTAGCGGGAGGGCCATCCCCTACAATGAGCAGTTCTTC
few	.	TRBJ1-4	TRBV15	CATSRDFGKLFF	TGTGCCACCAGCAGAGATTTTGGAAAACTGTTTTTT
.	.	TRBJ2-1	TRBV6-5	CASSLDPGGVGEQFF	TGTGCCAGCAGTCTGGACCCGGGGGGCGTGGGTGAGCAGTTCTTC
.	.	TRBJ2-2	TRBV6-5	CASSYVRGASTGELFF	TGTGCCAGCAGTTACGTTCGGGGGGCGAGCACCGGGGAGCTGTTTTTT
few	.	TRBJ2-7	TRBV5-1	CASSLARGGYSYEQYF	TGCGCCAGCAGCTTGGCGCGTGGCGGATACTCCTACGAGCAGTACTTC
few	TRBD2	TRBJ2-1	TRBV30	CAWSGFGRDNEQFF	TGTGCCTGGAGTGGGTTCGGGAGGGACAATGAGCAGTTCTTC
.	.	TRBJ2-7	TRBV4-2	CASSQTSYAQYF	TGTGCCAGCAGCCAAACATCCTACGCGCAGTACTTC
few	.	TRBJ1-2	TRBV28	CASSLFTGPNYGYTF	TGTGCCAGCAGTTTATTCACAGGCCCTAACTATGGCTACACCTTC
.	TRBD2	TRBJ2-7	TRBV28	CASSPSSGRKGEQYF	TGTGCCAGCAGTCCCTCTAGCGGGAGAAAGGGTGAGCAGTACTTC
few	TRBD2	TRBJ2-1	TRBV20-1	CSAARGLAGGRDEQFF	TGCAGTGCGGCCCGGGGTTTAGCGGGAGGCCGAGACGAGCAGTTCTTC
few	TRBD1	TRBJ2-3	TRBV29-1	CSAARDRDGTDTQYF	TGCAGCGCCGCCCGGGACAGGGATGGCACAGATACGCAGTATTTT
few	.	TRBJ1-1	TRBV10-3	CAIKPGERTEAFF	TGTGCCATCAAGCCAGGGGAGAGGACTGAAGCTTTCTTT
few	.	TRBJ2-3	TRBV10-2	CASSDLLPDTDTQYF	TGCGCCAGCAGTGATCTACTACCCGACACAGATACGCAGTATTTT
many	.	TRBJ2-7	TRBV29-1	CSVKGGDGYEQYF	TGCAGCGTCAAAGGGGGGGACGGCTACGAGCAGTACTTC
few	.	TRBJ2-1	TRBV15	CATSGTGSSYNEQFF	TGTGCCACCAGCGGAACCGGGAGCTCCTACAATGAGCAGTTCTTC
.	.	TRBJ1-1	TRBV6-9	CASTGRTGFTEAFF	TGTGCCAGCACCGGCCGAACAGGGTTCACTGAAGCTTTCTTT
few	TRBD2	TRBJ2-7	TRBV20-1	CSGTSGSQSYEQYF	TGCAGTGGGACTAGCGGGAGCCAGTCCTACGAGCAGTACTTC
.	.	TRBJ2-3	TRBV28	CASSKTQGADTQYF	TGTGCCAGCAGTAAGACACAGGGAGCAGATACGCAGTATTTT
.	TRBD2	TRBJ2-3	TRBV28	CASSSRVTSGSNAPDTQYF	TGTGCCAGCAGTTCCCGGGTGACTAGCGGGAGTAACGCCCCTGATACGCAGTATTTT
.	TRBD2	TRBJ2-2	TRBV5-1	CASSLALADPNTGELFF	TGCGCCAGCAGCTTAGCTCTAGCGGACCCGAACACCGGGGAGCTGTTTTTT
few	TRBD1	TRBJ1-4	TRBV7-2	CASSAYRGGNEKLFF	TGTGCCAGCAGCGCCTACAGGGGAGGTAATGAAAAACTGTTTTTT
many	.	TRBJ2-1	TRBV20-1	CSARDRGGGAYNEQFF	TGCAGTGCTAGAGATCGTGGAGGAGGGGCCTACAATGAGCAGTTCTTC
few	.	TRBJ2-3	TRBV2	CASYLPLPGRLTDTQYF	TGTGCCAGTTACCTTCCCTTGCCAGGGCGCCTCACAGATACGCAGTATTTT
.	.	TRBJ2-3	TRBV9	CASSVDDSSTDTQYF	TGTGCCAGCAGCGTAGATGATAGCAGCACAGATACGCAGTATTTT
.	.	TRBJ2-2	TRBV27	CASSLPDGELFF	TGTGCCAGCAGTTTACCCGACGGGGAGCTGTTTTTT
many	TRBD1	TRBJ2-1	TRBV7-2	CASSRDRVGWNEQFF	TGTGCCAGCAGCCGTGACAGGGTCGGGTGGAATGAGCAGTTCTTC
many	TRBD2	TRBJ2-7	TRBV6-5	CASSYGSGGSYEQYF	TGTGCCAGCAGTTACGGCTCGGGAGGGTCCTACGAGCAGTACTTC
.	TRBD1	TRBJ2-5	TRBV28	CASREQYLDRARETQYF	TGTGCCAGCAGAGAACAATATCTGGACAGGGCGAGAGAGACCCAGTACTTC
.	.	TRBJ2-7	TRBV7-9	CASSFPGSGPYEQYF	TGTGCCAGCAGCTTCCCGGGTAGCGGACCCTACGAGCAGTACTTC
.	.	TRBJ1-1	TRBV6-2/TRBV6-3	CASNMGTEAFF	TGTGCCAGCAATATGGGCACTGAAGCTTTCTTT
.	TRBD2	TRBJ2-3	TRBV20-1	CSASTPGLAGRADTQYF	TGCAGTGCTAGTACCCCTGGACTAGCGGGAAGGGCAGATACGCAGTATTTT
.	.	TRBJ2-6	TRBV27	CASSRPTGAGAGANVLTF	TGTGCCAGCAGCCGCCCGACAGGGGCGGGAGCTGGGGCCAACGTCCTGACTTTC
.	.	TRBJ2-7	TRBV15	CATSRDLREHEQYF	TGTGCCACCAGCAGAGATCTCAGGGAGCACGAGCAGTACTTC
many	.	TRBJ2-1	TRBV4-2	CASSQDGRAEQFF	TGTGCCAGCAGCCAAGACGGGAGAGCTGAGCAGTTCTTC
.	.	TRBJ1-4	TRBV28	CASSSRGRDDNEKLFF	TGTGCCAGCAGTTCCAGAGGACGCGATGATAATGAAAAACTGTTTTTT
many	.	TRBJ1-1	TRBV20-1	CSARFRGQPNTEAFF	TGCAGTGCTAGATTCAGGGGACAACCGAACACTGAAGCTTTCTTT
.	TRBD2	TRBJ2-3	TRBV6-1	CASSPGFLAGMSTDTQYF	TGTGCCAGCAGTCCCGGGTTTCTAGCGGGAATGAGCACAGATACGCAGTATTTT
few	TRBD1	TRBJ2-6	TRBV5-1	CASSSGTGSSGANVLTF	TGTGCCAGCAGCTCCGGGACAGGGAGCTCTGGGGCCAACGTCCTGACTTTC
few	TRBD1	TRBJ2-2	TRBV20-1	CSAREWDRGVGGELFF	TGCAGTGCTAGAGAATGGGACAGGGGAGTTGGCGGGGAGCTGTTTTTT
few	.	TRBJ2-5	TRBV7-8	CASSSTLRETQYF	TGTGCCAGCAGTTCTACTTTGCGTGAGACCCAGTACTTC
.	.	TRBJ1-4	TRBV20-1	CSARDPRGGEKLFF	TGCAGTGCTAGAGATCCAAGGGGCGGTGAAAAACTGTTTTTT
many	.	TRBJ2-4	TRBV20-1	CSAPPNAEKNIQYF	TGCAGTGCCCCCCCTAACGCAGAGAAAAACATTCAGTACTTC
.	.	TRBJ1-4	TRBV29-1	CSFNQGTNEKLFF	TGCAGCTTCAACCAGGGAACTAATGAAAAACTGTTTTTT
few	.	TRBJ2-7	TRBV28	CASTPGGKVYEQYF	TGTGCCAGCACCCCAGGGGGGAAGGTATACGAGCAGTACTTC
.	TRBD2	TRBJ2-3	TRBV5-1	CASSTPRLAGDLNTQYF	TGCGCCAGCAGCACACCGCGACTAGCGGGGGACTTAAATACGCAGTATTTT